The 31 T cell receptor beta chains below were found in one sample sequenced in a study of cytotoxic CD8 clonotypes in ibrutinib-treated CLL. Clones were sequenced by immunoSEQ multiplex PCR, and TCRdb holds only the in-frame ones, with some missing. Of 150,000 to 200,000 clones listed, roughly four fifths are singletons. The input for sequencing was PBMCs, taken after 12 months of ibrutinib treatment. These receptors originate from a human donor with chronic lymphocytic leukemia.

This rearrangement joins TRBV5-1 to TRBJ1-1, with unresolved D. Germline assignment: CDR1 SGHRS and CDR2 YFSETQ. The CDR3 sequence is 14 residues long. The V end was cut by 0 bases, the J end by 0 bases, with 6 bases between. For the CDR3, the DNA is TGCGCCAGCAGCTTGGGCAGCCTGAACACTGAAGCTTTCTTT. Its translation is CASSLGSLNTEAFF.

The rearrangement joins TRBV7-2 to TRBJ2-7; D unclear. With 2 bases removed from V and 5 bases from J, the gap between germline ends came to 4 bases. The CDR3 totals 11 residues. Germline values: CDR1 SGHTA, CDR2 FQGNSA. The DNA of the CDR3 is TGTGCCAGCAGCTTATACCACGAGCAGTACTTC. It is translated as CASSLYHEQYF.

The chain couples TRBV15 to TRBJ2-1; 7 nucleotides line up with TRBD2. J gave up 6 bases and V 0 bases, and 11 bases lay outside the gene matches. Germline V gene sequence: CDR1 LNHNV, CDR2 YYDKDF (reference sequence). This CDR3 comprises 17 residues. The CDR3 region is CATSRDLIAGVRNEQFF. The CDR3 DNA sequence: TGTGCCACCAGCAGAGATTTGATCGCGGGGGTTCGCAATGAGCAGTTCTTC.

CDR3 residues: CASSPRNQPQHF. The CDR3 region has the DNA TGTGCCAGTAGTCCGCGAAATCAGCCCCAGCATTTT. This sequence joins TRBV19 and TRBJ1-5; D not resolved. This CDR3 is built from 12 residues. Between the trimmed V and J ends, which lost 5 bases and 4 bases, there was a span of 6 bases. In germline, CDR1 is LNHDA, CDR2 SQIVND (reference sequence).

The CDR3 loop is CASSSTGENTEAFF. DNA of the CDR3: TGTGCCAGCTCAAGCACAGGGGAGAACACTGAAGCTTTCTTT. The gene calls are TRBV18 and TRBJ1-1; 7 bases agree with TRBD1. J was trimmed by 1 base and V by 5 bases; bases with no gene match: 4. Per the germline V gene, CDR1 is KGHSH and CDR2 is LQKENI. The CDR3 spans 14 residues. The variable domain in full, with the rest retrieved from reference TRBV18 and TRBJ1-1, is NAGVMQNPRHLVRRRGQEARLRCSPMKGHSHVYWYRQLPEEGLKFMVYLQKENIIDESGMPKERFSAEFPKEGPSILRIQQVVRGDSAAYFCASSSTGENTEAFFGQGTRLTVV.

This clone was seen a few times. This sequence joins TRBV18 and TRBJ2-7; possibly TRBD1 or TRBD2 for D (5 bases each). Germline V gives CDR1 KGHSH, CDR2 LQKENI. Trimming shortened V by 4 bases and J by 7 bases, and 20 bases separated the two germline ends. The CDR3 runs 15 residues. DNA of the CDR3: TGTGCCAGCTCACTTTCCGGGACGGCCCGTCGTGAGCAGTACTTC. Translation gives CASSLSGTARREQYF.

Here the CDR3 DNA reads TGTGCCAGCAGCGTCAGAGATAGCTCCTACGAGCAGTACTTC. Its translation is CASSVRDSSYEQYF. The J gene is TRBJ2-7, the V gene TRBV9, with D hard to call. The germline CDR1 and CDR2 sequences are SGDLS and YYNGEE. V lost 2 bases to trimming and J lost 0 bases, with 9 bases between them. The CDR3 is 14 residues long.

The chain links TRBV9 to TRBJ2-7, with TRBD1 as a possible D gene (6 bases). Trimming pared 0 bases from V and 7 bases from J, leaving 8 bases between. The CDR3 runs 12 residues. Per germline, CDR1 SGDLS and CDR2 YYNGEE. The CDR3 here is CASSVGGGEQYF. CDR3 DNA: TGTGCCAGCAGCGTAGGAGGGGGTGAGCAGTACTTC.

The sample holds one count of this clone. This sequence joins TRBV4-3 and TRBJ2-7; TRBD1 matches 7 bases. This CDR3 has 14 amino acids. Germline loops: CDR1 LGHNA, CDR2 YSLEER. Germline trimming cut 3 bases from V and 3 bases from J; bases unmatched to any gene: 5. The CDR3 nucleotides read TGCGCCAGCAGCCAGGGGACAGCGGACTACGAGCAGTACTTC. It codes for CASSQGTADYEQYF.

The chain links TRBV18 to TRBJ2-3; D ambiguous. This CDR3 region has 17 residues. The germline CDR1 and CDR2 sequences are KGHSH and LQKENI. The V and J ends lost 1 base and 1 base respectively, with 15 bases between them. The CDR3 DNA follows: TGTGCCAGCTCACCACGTAACTCCCTGAGCGGCACAGATACGCAGTATTTT. Residues: CASSPRNSLSGTDTQYF.

This clone is a singleton in its sample. In the same sample, other DNA sequences code for this CDR3. The chain links TRBV4-3 to TRBJ2-3; 11 bases match TRBD2. The CDR3 spans 16 residues. Germline CDR1 reads LGHNA; CDR2 reads YSLEER. Trimming took 1 base from V and 2 from J; bases not matched to a gene: 2. CDR3 protein: CASSQGLAGTTDTQYF. CDR3 DNA sequence: TGCGCCAGCAGCCAAGGACTAGCGGGAACCACAGATACGCAGTATTTT.

This clone was observed at least ten times. The chain links TRBV28 to TRBJ1-6; TRBD1 matches 9 bases. Trimming took 2 bases from V and 6 from J; bases not matched to a gene: 11. The CDR3 is 18 residues long. CDR1 is MDHEN, CDR2 SYDVKM, per germline. CDR3 loop: CASSLGPQTGGANSPLHF. In DNA, the CDR3 is TGTGCCAGCAGTTTAGGACCTCAGACAGGGGGGGCTAATTCACCCCTCCACTTT.

This clone appeared a single time. CDR3 protein: CASSQGVTSAQETQYF. The CDR3 DNA reads as TGTGCCAGCAGCCAAGGTGTGACTAGCGCCCAAGAGACCCAGTACTTC. The chain joins TRBV4-2 to TRBJ2-5; 8 nucleotides align to TRBD2. This CDR3 region has 16 residues. Germline CDR1 and CDR2: LGHNA and YNFKEQ. V was clipped by 1 base and J by 1 base; unmatched bases: 5.

On this clone: The identical CDR3 is also encoded by other nucleotide sequences in the sample. This chain joins TRBV28 and TRBJ1-3; maybe TRBD1 (6 bases). The V and J ends lost 3 bases and 0 bases respectively, with 9 bases between them. CDR3 length: 15 amino acids. Germline CDR1 is MDHEN and CDR2 is SYDVKM. This chain's CDR3 is CASSLRGSSGNTIYF. CDR3 DNA: TGTGCCAGCAGTTTGAGGGGGAGCTCTGGAAACACCATATATTTT.

This chain connects TRBV6-5 to TRBJ2-7; D gene ambiguous. Trimming shortened V by 3 bases and J by 5 bases, and 8 bases separated the two germline ends. The CDR3 extends over 12 amino acids. CDR1 is MNHEY and CDR2 is SVGAGI in the germline V gene. The CDR3 here is CASSYDGNEQYF. DNA of the CDR3: TGTGCCAGCAGTTATGATGGGAACGAGCAGTACTTC.

The rearrangement links TRBV30 to TRBJ2-1; no clear D gene. V lost 6 bases to trimming and J lost 3 bases, with 15 bases between them. Germline V gene sequence: CDR1 GTSNPN, CDR2 SVGIG (reference sequence). This CDR3 contains 14 residues. CDR3 nucleotide sequence: TGTGCCTGCGTTCCTAGGGATGGCTACAATGAGCAGTTCTTC. Residues: CACVPRDGYNEQFF.

The rearrangement joins TRBV10-3 to TRBJ1-1; 7 bases are a match to TRBD1. The ends lost 4 bases at V and 2 bases at J; junction bases unmatched: 10. The CDR3 sequence is 16 residues long. From germline, CDR1 is ENHRY and CDR2 SYGVKD. The DNA for the CDR3 is TGTGCCATCAGTGGGACAGGTCAAATCTTTAACACTGAAGCTTTCTTT. It is translated as CAISGTGQIFNTEAFF.

V usage is TRBV6-4 and J usage is TRBJ2-6; no definite D call. CDR1 and CDR2 from the germline V gene are MRHNA and SNTAGT. The CDR3 has 15 residues. The V end lost 2 bases, the J end lost 1 base, and 6 bases lay between the germline ends. The CDR3 loop is CASSDPPSGANVLTF. The CDR3 DNA sequence: TGTGCCAGCAGTGACCCCCCGTCTGGGGCCAACGTCCTGACTTTC.

This chain uses TRBV5-4 with TRBJ2-7, with TRBD2 matching over 7 bases. CDR3 length equals 16 residues. V lost 3 bases and J lost 0; bases outside the gene matches: 9. The germline CDR1 and CDR2 sequences are SGHNT and YYREEE (reference sequence). CDR3 region: CASSSPGLINSYEQYF. CDR3 DNA: TGTGCCAGCAGCTCACCGGGACTAATCAACTCCTACGAGCAGTACTTC. Supplemented by reference TRBV5-4 and TRBJ2-7, the full variable domain reads ETGVTQSPTHLIKTRGQQVTLRCSSQSGHNTVSWYQQALGQGPQFIFQYYREEENGRGNFPPRFSGLQFPNYSSELNVNALELDDSALYLCASSSPGLINSYEQYFGPGTRLTVT.

The V gene is TRBV9, the J gene TRBJ2-5; 8 bases match TRBD2. The V segment lost 0 bases and the J segment 1 base; nucleotides outside the gene matches: 2. This CDR3 comprises 15 residues. Germline assignment: CDR1 SGDLS and CDR2 YYNGEE. The CDR3 DNA sequence: TGTGCCAGCAGCGTAGAAGCGGGGGTCCAAGAGACCCAGTACTTC. It yields the protein CASSVEAGVQETQYF.

This rearrangement joins TRBV18 to TRBJ2-4, with D possibly TRBD2 on 5 matching bases. Trimming removed 3 bases at V and 6 bases at J, with 12 bases between. There are 14 residues in the CDR3. CDR1 and CDR2 (germline): KGHSH, LQKENI. CDR3 nucleotides: TGTGCCAGCTCACCGGAGAGGGCTGTAAACATTCAGTACTTC. It specifies CASSPERAVNIQYF.

This clone was recorded a few times. The CDR3 region is CASSFRLRTGNTIYF. In nucleotides, the CDR3 is TGTGCCAGCAGTTTCAGGCTTCGGACTGGAAACACCATATATTTT. The rearrangement joins TRBV28 to TRBJ1-3; D not certain. CDR1 and CDR2 from the germline V gene are MDHEN and SYDVKM. V gave up 3 bases and J gave up 2 bases, with 11 bases separating them. CDR3 size: 15 residues.

The chain carries TRBV5-6 and TRBJ1-2; 7 nucleotides line up with TRBD1. After removal of 5 bases from V and 8 bases from J, the junction contained 15 bases not matched to a gene. Germline V gives CDR1 SGHDT, CDR2 YYEEEE. This CDR3 spans 15 amino acids. The CDR3 here is CASRMGGGALLGYTF. CDR3 nucleotides: TGTGCCAGCAGGATGGGAGGGGGCGCATTGTTGGGCTACACCTTC.

The rearrangement links TRBV29-1 to TRBJ2-7; no clear D. This CDR3 contains 13 residues. From germline, CDR1 is SQVTM and CDR2 ANQGSEA. The V end lost 8 bases, the J end lost 0 bases, and 14 bases lay between the germline ends. The CDR3 sequence: CSSRDGPSYEQYF. The CDR3 DNA reads as TGCAGCTCCCGCGACGGGCCCTCCTACGAGCAGTACTTC.

The chain joins TRBV2 to TRBJ2-7; D gene unclear. This CDR3 has 12 amino acids. CDR1 and CDR2 (germline): SNHLY, FYNNEI. The ends were cut back, 5 bases at V and 0 bases at J, with 5 bases in the middle. The CDR3 DNA sequence: TGTGCCAGCAGTCTAAGCTCCTACGAGCAGTACTTC. Amino acids: CASSLSSYEQYF.

Here the CDR3 DNA reads TGCAGCGTTGGGACCTTGAATCAGCCCCAGCATTTT. It encodes CSVGTLNQPQHF. The rearrangement uses TRBV29-1 and TRBJ1-5, with no clear D. CDR3 length equals 12 residues. Trimming left V 4 bases short and J 4 bases short, with 8 bases between. CDR1 is SQVTM, CDR2 ANQGSEA, per germline.

The chain recombines TRBV7-8 with TRBJ1-5; the match to TRBD1 covers 8 bases. Germline CDR1 reads SGHVS; CDR2 reads FQNEAQ. The V segment lost 5 bases and the J segment 5 bases; nucleotides outside the gene matches: 8. This CDR3 contains 15 residues. DNA for the CDR3: TGTGCCAGCAGCGTTAGACAGGGGAAGGATCAGCCCCAGCATTTT. It yields the protein CASSVRQGKDQPQHF. Combining the CDR3 with reference TRBV7-8 and TRBJ1-5 gives the whole variable domain GAGVSQSPRYKVAKRGQDVALRCDPISGHVSLFWYQQALGQGPEFLTYFQNEAQLDKSGLPSDRFFAERPEGSVSTLKIQRTQQEDSAVYLCASSVRQGKDQPQHFGDGTRLSIL.

The genes are TRBV6-5 and TRBJ1-2, with D tentatively TRBD1 (5 bases). The CDR3 is 15 amino acids. Germline V gives CDR1 MNHEY, CDR2 SVGAGI. V was cut by 8 bases and J by 1 base, with 17 bases left in between. The CDR3 here is CASSGGLGGNYGYTF. In DNA, the CDR3 is TGTGCCAGCTCTGGGGGATTGGGGGGTAACTATGGCTACACCTTC.

The chain combines TRBV11-2 with TRBJ1-1, with no clear D. CDR3 length: 14 amino acids. Looked up from germline, CDR1 is SGHAT and CDR2 is FQNNGV. Trimming shortened V by 1 base and J by 1 base, and 7 bases separated the two germline ends. CDR3 bases: TGTGCCAGCAGCTTAGGACGTCAGAACACTGAAGCTTTCTTT. Amino acids: CASSLGRQNTEAFF.

V usage is TRBV6-5 and J usage is TRBJ1-2, with a weak D call TRBD1 (6 bases). Germline values: CDR1 MNHEY, CDR2 SVGAGI. The CDR3 contains 11 residues. Trimming took off 9 bases at V and 7 bases at J, with 12 bases between the two ends. CDR3 DNA sequence: TGTGCCAGTACAGGGCTGGCTGGCTACACCTTC. It is translated as CASTGLAGYTF.

The sample holds one count of this clone. The genes are TRBV7-9 and TRBJ2-3; the match to TRBD2 covers 7 bases. The CDR3 sequence is 16 residues long. Germline lookup yields CDR1 SEHNR and CDR2 FQNEAQ (reference sequence). V trimming: 0 bases; J trimming: 2 bases; junction bases outside the gene matches: 5. This CDR3 reads CASSLATGGFTDTQYF. CDR3 nucleotides: TGTGCCAGCAGCTTAGCAACGGGGGGATTCACAGATACGCAGTATTTT. Looking up the rest from reference TRBV7-9 and TRBJ2-3 gives the full variable domain: DTGVSQNPRHKITKRGQNVTFRCDPISEHNRLYWYRQTLGQGPEFLTYFQNEAQLEKSRLLSDRFSAERPKGSFSTLEIQRTEQGDSAMYLCASSLATGGFTDTQYFGPGTRLTVL.